This T cell receptor beta chain was found in a study of blood T cell repertoires in COVID-19. At the level of the study: Some COVID-19 samples were acute and others convalescent; all came from the United States, Italy and Spain. The analysed material was cDNA or gDNA that came from T cells, B-cell-depleted T cells, or PBMCs.

Using immunoSEQ multiplex PCR, the repertoire was profiled, and TCRdb retains in-frame clones only, with some absent. The sample carries a few hundred thousand clones, roughly 85% recorded once. J lost 1 base, V lost 4 bases, and 5 bases had no gene match. The length of the CDR3 is 15 residues. Per the germline V gene, CDR1 is SGHDT and CDR2 is YYEEEE. The chain recombines TRBV5-6 with TRBJ2-3, with 8 nucleotides matching TRBD1. Sequencing was done on a sample of peripheral blood. The receptor was derived from a woman aged 18-29 years with acute or convalescent COVID-19. In nucleotides, the CDR3 is TGTGCCAGCAGCACGACAGGGGAAGGCACAGATACGCAGTATTTT. Translating gives CASSTTGEGTDTQYF.